This entry lists 28 T cell receptor beta chains sequenced from one sample in a study of early T cells in non-severe SARS-CoV-2 infection. TCRdb re-called the 5' RACE reads with MiXCR, one entry per CDR3 protein. There are around 77,000 distinct CDR3 sequences in the sample; roughly 12% occur only once, and roughly 15% lies in the top ten. Sequencing was performed on whole blood, taken at baseline. These receptor sequences come from an adult who was a healthcare worker with PCR-confirmed SARS-CoV-2 infection or an uninfected control (not recorded which). The donor label of this sample is uncertain.

The rearrangement uses TRBV20-1 and TRBJ2-7; possible D gene TRBD2, 5 bases. The CDR3 has 11 residues. The V end lost 4 bases, the J end lost 5 bases, and 9 bases lay between the germline ends. Germline-derived CDR1 and CDR2 are DFQATT and SNEGSKA (reference sequence). The CDR3 sequence: CSAIPGNEQYF. The CDR3 DNA is TGCAGTGCTATCCCCGGGAACGAGCAGTACTTC.

This clonotype has at least ten counts. This chain joins TRBV7-9 and TRBJ2-7; 7 bases fit TRBD1. The CDR3 is made up of 16 amino acids. After removal of 5 bases from V and 0 bases from J, the junction contained 10 bases not matched to a gene. The germline gives CDR1 SEHNR, CDR2 FQNEAQ (reference sequence). The CDR3 nucleotides read TGTGCCAGCAGCACCGACCGCCGGGACAGCTCCTACGAGCAGTACTTC. It specifies CASSTDRRDSSYEQYF.

At least ten counts were recorded for this clonotype. The chain joins TRBV11-1 to TRBJ1-1; D might be TRBD1 (5 bases). Germline values: CDR1 SGHAT, CDR2 FQDESV (reference sequence). V was shortened by 5 bases and J by 1 base, with 17 bases between the two germline ends. The CDR3 is 16 amino acids. CDR3 coding DNA: TGTGCCAGCAGCCCATGGGCAGGGTTTGAGAACACTGAAGCTTTCTTT. Amino acid sequence: CASSPWAGFENTEAFF.

This clonotype was detected only a few times. CDR3 coding DNA: TGCAGTGCTAGTAGGAGGGGGGGCCTATATGAGCAGTTCTTC. This gives the protein CSASRRGGLYEQFF. V gene TRBV20-1 combines with J gene TRBJ2-1; D perhaps matches TRBD2 (7 bases). This CDR3 region has 14 residues. V lost 3 bases, J lost 8 bases, and 17 bases lay in between. CDR1 DFQATT and CDR2 SNEGSKA come from the germline V gene (reference sequence).

The chain has TRBV20-1 and TRBJ2-1; the match to TRBD1 covers 9 bases. Looked up from germline, CDR1 is DFQATT and CDR2 is SNEGSKA (reference sequence). V was clipped by 6 bases and J by 6 bases; unmatched bases: 6. The CDR3 consists of 13 residues. Here the CDR3 DNA reads TGCAGTGCCAGGACAGGGGACCCCAATGAGCAGTTCTTC. This sequence encodes CSARTGDPNEQFF.

This clonotype was seen many times. This rearrangement joins TRBV12-5 to TRBJ2-3, with D unresolved. Germline lookup yields CDR1 LGHNT and CDR2 FRNRAP. CDR3 size: 14 residues. Trimming stripped 1 base from V and 0 bases from J, with 5 bases between. In DNA form, the CDR3 reads TGTGCTAGTGGTTTGGGCCTCAGCACAGATACGCAGTATTTT. It specifies CASGLGLSTDTQYF.

This clonotype was counted between two and nine times. The chain couples TRBV7-3 to TRBJ1-2; the D gene is possibly TRBD1 (5 bases). This CDR3 has 13 amino acids. V lost 2 bases and J lost 3, with 7 bases in between. Germline V lookup: CDR1 SGHTA, CDR2 FQGTGA. The CDR3 coding sequence is TGTGCCAGCAGCTTACGGGGGGACTATGGCTACACCTTC. Its translation is CASSLRGDYGYTF.

V gene TRBV11-2 combines with J gene TRBJ2-3, with 7 bases matching TRBD2. Looked up from germline, CDR1 is SGHAT and CDR2 is FQNNGV. CDR3 length: 16 amino acids. The trim removed 2 bases at V and 6 bases at J, leaving 11 bases unmatched. CDR3 loop: CASSLFRGSREDTQYF. CDR3 sequence (DNA): TGTGCCAGCAGCTTATTCCGCGGGAGTAGAGAGGATACGCAGTATTTT.

This clonotype has just a few counts. The rearrangement uses TRBV5-1 and TRBJ2-1; TRBD2 agrees at 12 bases. This CDR3 region has 16 residues. V lost 3 bases to trimming and J lost 7 bases; unmatched junction nucleotides: 8. Germline lookup yields CDR1 SGHRS and CDR2 YFSETQ. For the CDR3, the DNA is TGCGCCAGCAGCTCCCTAGCGGGGGGGCTAATTAATGAGCAGTTCTTC. This sequence encodes CASSSLAGGLINEQFF.

This clonotype was picked up many times. The chain carries TRBV25-1 and TRBJ2-5, with 8 bases that match TRBD2. The junction had 6 bases not matched to a gene; V was cut back by 7 bases and J by 2 bases. The CDR3 has 14 residues. Germline V lookup: CDR1 MGHDK, CDR2 SYGVNS. CDR3 DNA: TGTGCCAGCACTCCGACTAGCGCACAAGAGACCCAGTACTTC. Translating gives CASTPTSAQETQYF.

This clonotype has at least ten counts. V and J are TRBV18 and TRBJ1-2; D might be TRBD1 (5 bases). The CDR3 sequence is 15 residues long. Germline V CDR1 and CDR2: KGHSH, LQKENI. Trimming pared 2 bases from V and 8 bases from J, leaving 18 bases between. CDR3 protein: CASSPSTGSGIGYTF. Here the CDR3 DNA reads TGTGCCAGCTCACCAAGTACAGGCTCGGGGATAGGCTACACCTTC.

V and J are TRBV11-2 and TRBJ2-1; no definite D call. V shed 5 bases and J shed 3 bases, with 8 bases lying between them. The length of the CDR3 is 13 residues. CDR1 and CDR2 (germline): SGHAT, FQNNGV. The CDR3 DNA is TGTGCCAGCAGCCCGGCCTTCTACAATGAGCAGTTCTTC. As protein: CASSPAFYNEQFF.

V and J are TRBV5-1 and TRBJ1-3; the D gene is possibly TRBD1 (5 bases). The CDR3 has 15 amino acids. V lost 3 bases and J lost 4, with 14 bases in between. Germline values: CDR1 SGHRS, CDR2 YFSETQ. CDR3 region: CASSSEGGGGNTIYF. CDR3 in DNA: TGCGCCAGCAGCTCCGAAGGCGGGGGAGGAAACACCATATATTTT.

J is TRBJ2-6 and V is TRBV7-9; D is perhaps TRBD1 or TRBD2 (5 bases each). Germline CDR1 is SEHNR and CDR2 is FQNEAQ (reference sequence). Trimming shortened V by 5 bases and J by 0 bases, and 20 bases separated the two germline ends. The CDR3 has 19 amino acids. The CDR3 protein is CASSTTPGPHPSGANVLTF. The DNA for the CDR3 is TGTGCCAGCAGCACAACACCGGGACCTCATCCCTCTGGGGCCAACGTCCTGACTTTC.

In this sample, this clonotype turned up a few times. The CDR3 DNA follows: TGTGCCAGCAGTGTTACTCCGGCTCAGGGCACTGAAGCTTTCTTT. Encoded protein: CASSVTPAQGTEAFF. The genes are TRBV6-5 and TRBJ1-1, with D perhaps TRBD1 (5 bases). The CDR3 contains 15 residues. V was pared by 5 bases and J by 4 bases, with 17 bases between. The germline V gene encodes CDR1 MNHEY and CDR2 SVGAGI.

The sample holds a few counts of this clonotype. This chain links TRBV7-2 with TRBJ1-5, with a tentative D call TRBD1 (6 bases). The germline V gene has CDR1 SGHTA and CDR2 FQGNSA. Trimming took 5 bases from V and 2 from J, leaving 10 bases between them. The CDR3 contains 14 residues. The CDR3 spells CASSQYRGNQPQHF. The CDR3 DNA reads TGTGCCAGCAGCCAGTACAGGGGCAATCAGCCCCAGCATTTT.

This clonotype was counted between two and nine times. This chain's CDR3 is CASSTGDRPYGYTF. The CDR3 DNA is TGTGCCAGTAGTACAGGGGACAGACCCTATGGCTACACCTTC. V and J are TRBV19 and TRBJ1-2, with 7 bases aligning to TRBD1. The CDR3 extends over 14 amino acids. Germline V CDR1 and CDR2: LNHDA, SQIVND (reference sequence). The V segment lost 4 bases and the J segment 4 bases; nucleotides outside the gene matches: 6. Complete variable domain (other parts from reference TRBV19 and TRBJ1-2): DGGITQSPKYLFRKEGQNVTLSCEQNLNHDAMYWYRQDPGQGLRLIYYSQIVNDFQKGDIAEGYSVSREKKESFPLTVTSAQKNPTAFYLCASSTGDRPYGYTFGSGTRLTVV.

This clonotype appeared a few times. This chain links TRBV5-1 with TRBJ2-5, with unresolved D. V was cut by 0 bases and J by 1 base, with 13 bases left in between. Germline CDR1 is SGHRS and CDR2 is YFSETQ. The CDR3 extends over 16 amino acids. The CDR3: CASSLAGLLPQETQYF. The CDR3 DNA is TGCGCCAGCAGCTTGGCTGGTCTTCTTCCCCAAGAGACCCAGTACTTC.

This clonotype was observed at least ten times. The chain combines TRBV14 with TRBJ2-3, with 8 positions matching TRBD2. Germline V lookup: CDR1 SGHDN, CDR2 FVKESK. The J segment lost 0 bases and the V segment lost 5 bases, leaving 4 bases of the junction unmatched. The CDR3 contains 15 residues. This chain's CDR3 is CASSFTSGSTDTQYF. The CDR3 DNA sequence: TGTGCCAGCAGCTTTACTAGCGGAAGCACAGATACGCAGTATTTT.

The CDR3 loop reads CSARDPSGPGDTQYF. The CDR3, as DNA: TGCAGTGCTAGAGATCCCAGCGGGCCGGGAGATACGCAGTATTTT. The chain carries TRBV20-1 and TRBJ2-3, with D perhaps matching TRBD2 (6 bases). The CDR3 covers 15 residues. From germline, CDR1 is DFQATT and CDR2 SNEGSKA (reference sequence). Trimming left V 0 bases short and J 5 bases short, with 15 bases between.

This clonotype was counted at least ten times. J is TRBJ2-7 and V is TRBV20-1, with a weak D call TRBD2 (5 bases). CDR1 and CDR2 (germline): DFQATT, SNEGSKA (reference sequence). This CDR3 region has 12 residues. V was shortened by 4 bases and J by 3 bases, with 10 bases between the two germline ends. The DNA of the CDR3 is TGCAGTGCTATTGACTACAGCTACGAGCAGTACTTC. Translating gives CSAIDYSYEQYF.

The V call is TRBV10-2, the J call TRBJ2-5; no clear D gene. CDR3 length: 14 residues. From germline, CDR1 is WSHSY and CDR2 SAAADI. Trimming removed 6 bases from V and 0 bases from J, with 11 bases in between. CDR3 sequence (DNA): TGCGCCAGCAGAGGCACAGAACACCAAGAGACCCAGTACTTC. This sequence encodes CASRGTEHQETQYF.

This clonotype was seen many times. The rearrangement uses TRBV7-9 and TRBJ1-6; D remains unclear. Germline-derived CDR1 and CDR2 are SEHNR and FQNEAQ (reference sequence). This CDR3 has 14 amino acids. With 3 bases removed from V and 6 bases from J, the gap between germline ends came to 9 bases. The CDR3 protein is CASSFEGGNSPLHF. In nucleotides, the CDR3 is TGTGCCAGCAGCTTCGAGGGTGGTAATTCACCCCTCCACTTT.

Concerning this clonotype: This could be a read error, since a much larger clone is one nucleotide away. This chain links TRBV28 with TRBJ2-2; D call uncertain. The CDR3 length is 14 residues. The germline V gene encodes CDR1 MDHEN and CDR2 SYDVKM. V shed 5 bases and J shed 6 bases, with 13 bases lying between them. CDR3 DNA sequence: TGTGCCAGCAGTCCCGGCCCCATCCCCGGGGAGCTGTTTTTT. The encoded protein is CASSPGPIPGELFF.

The chain employs TRBV29-1 and TRBJ1-4; maybe TRBD1 (5 bases). CDR3 length: 13 residues. Germline values: CDR1 SQVTM, CDR2 ANQGSEA. Trimming shortened V by 4 bases and J by 3 bases, and 9 bases separated the two germline ends. The CDR3 DNA reads as TGCAGCGTTGGGACGGGGCCTAATGAAAAACTGTTTTTT. This sequence encodes CSVGTGPNEKLFF.

There are a few counts of this clonotype. This chain joins TRBV12-3 or TRBV12-4 and TRBJ1-1, with 7 bases aligning to TRBD1. J was trimmed by 12 bases and V by 5 bases; bases with no gene match: 12. CDR3 size: 13 residues. The CDR3 region has the DNA TGTGCCAGCAGTCTCCACCCGGGACAGAGGTCTTTCTTT. Amino acid sequence: CASSLHPGQRSFF.

This clonotype has just a few counts. The V gene is TRBV20-1, the J gene TRBJ2-3, with a weak D call TRBD2 (6 bases). CDR1 and CDR2 (germline): DFQATT, SNEGSKA (reference sequence). V lost 4 bases, J lost 4 bases, and 15 bases lay in between. This CDR3 spans 14 amino acids. The CDR3 sequence: CSAMRLGEADTQYF. Written as DNA, the CDR3 is TGCAGTGCTATGAGACTAGGAGAGGCAGATACGCAGTATTTT.

This clonotype was found a few times. This chain joins TRBV4-2 and TRBJ2-3; TRBD2 agrees at 8 bases. The ends lost 0 bases at V and 1 base at J; junction bases unmatched: 6. Germline loops: CDR1 LGHNA, CDR2 YNFKEQ. The CDR3 loop spans 17 amino acids. CDR3 in DNA: TGTGCCAGCAGCCAAGATCAGGTTAGCGGGGGCACAGATACGCAGTATTTT. This codes for CASSQDQVSGGTDTQYF.